This TCR beta chain derives from a study of T-cell memory formation after mild COVID-19. This clonotype came up many times. The CDR3 is made up of 16 amino acids. CDR1 is KGHDR, CDR2 SFDVKD, per germline. Trimming cost V 3 bases and J 2 bases, with 14 bases left between them. TCRdb ran MiXCR on the 5' RACE reads and lists one entry per CDR3 protein. The repertoire consists of under 700,000 distinct CDR3 sequences, with over 20% occurring once and the leading ten covering around 13%. The source is an adult woman who had mild COVID-19 (a few samples of this study predate the infection). Cell type and time point are not known. The chain is built from TRBV24-1 and TRBJ2-3, with D possibly being TRBD2 (6 bases). Sequenced material: PBMCs or a T cell subset sorted from them (not recorded which). CDR3 residues: CATSDVLGEDTDTQYF. In DNA form, the CDR3 reads TGTGCCACCAGTGATGTGTTGGGGGAGGACACAGATACGCAGTATTTT.